These T cell receptor beta chains were read from a single sample in a study of CD8+CD57+ T cells in acquired aplastic anemia. TCRdb re-called the reads through MiXCR, storing one row per CDR3 protein. In the table there are some 240,000 distinct CDR3 sequences, around 32% of which are singletons. Sequencing was carried out using sorted CD4+, CD8+, or CD8+CD57+ T cells (not recorded which) from PBMCs. The receptors shown here come from a human donor in good health, serving as a control. Each CDR3 is given without its conserved first and last residue. Fields, in order: clone size, J gene, V gene, CDR3 protein. A clone size is listed for some rows: how often the clone was seen (once, few, many), or a class if it is expanded.

. | TRBJ2-5 | TRBV7-8 | ASAQGQTSLETQY
many | TRBJ2-7 | TRBV4-1 | ASSRLGAYEQY
. | TRBJ1-1 | TRBV20-1 | SARSPGGADTEAF
few | TRBJ2-2 | TRBV3-1 | ASSQEGNTGELF
many | TRBJ1-2 | TRBV19 | ASSILALEGGYT
. | TRBJ2-1 | TRBV3-1 | ASSQDGPSPREQF
few | TRBJ1-4 | TRBV6-1 | ASSESGTGYNEKLF
. | TRBJ2-3 | TRBV6-1 | ATRTDPLDTQY
. | TRBJ2-1 | TRBV11-2 | ASSPSSSQFSYNEQF
. | TRBJ2-5 | TRBV9 | ASSAVVGRGGQQETQY
once | TRBJ2-1 | TRBV20-1 | TPRAGGPAGTDNEQF
many | TRBJ2-2 | TRBV20-1 | SARRGQLDTGELF
few | TRBJ1-5 | TRBV6-1 | ASSEEGWGNQPQH
few | TRBJ2-1 | TRBV6-5 | ASSYPDYYGGYNEQF
many | TRBJ2-7 | TRBV20-1 | SAGTGYYEQY
few | TRBJ2-5 | TRBV12-3/TRBV12-4 | ASSLRDQETQY
few | TRBJ1-2 | TRBV27 | ASSPTGSGYT
once | TRBJ1-6 | TRBV29-1 | SVTSGQGDSPLH
. | TRBJ1-1 | TRBV15 | ATSNQLWRGSTEAF
many | TRBJ1-1 | TRBV5-1 | ASSPGQGNTEAF
. | TRBJ1-4 | TRBV5-1 | ASRDGQGSNEKLF
many | TRBJ1-5 | TRBV20-1 | SALYDRGPGSNQPQH
. | TRBJ1-4 | TRBV7-8 | ASGLARGFPTNEKLF
. | TRBJ1-2 | TRBV3-1 | ASSHTQGRGYT
. | TRBJ1-1 | TRBV20-1 | SARPGGRPEAF
. | TRBJ1-1 | TRBV7-2 | ASSAGQGAF
. | TRBJ1-2 | TRBV27 | ASSFEHGYGYT
once | TRBJ2-7 | TRBV6-2/TRBV6-3 | ASRYGIDTYEQC
. | TRBJ1-2 | TRBV6-1 | ASSPWGDRGGSYT
. | TRBJ2-2 | TRBV5-1 | ASSSHIGASSGELF
few | TRBJ2-7 | TRBV12-3/TRBV12-4 | ASSFYSIITSYYEQY
. | TRBJ2-1 | TRBV14 | ASSQGQIAYNEQF
. | TRBJ2-3 | TRBV24-1 | ATSDAVGTQY
. | TRBJ2-5 | TRBV11-2 | ASSSRRGSETQY
few | TRBJ2-1 | TRBV5-1 | ASSQTSGMIGEQF
many | TRBJ2-7 | TRBV6-1 | ATLRWDQTYEQY
many | TRBJ2-5 | TRBV7-6 | ASSVLWLETQY
. | TRBJ2-7 | TRBV19 | ASSIRQGSSYEQY
few | TRBJ1-6 | TRBV10-3 | ATTLGYRGKYSPLH
. | TRBJ1-2 | TRBV20-1 | SARPRYGYT
many | TRBJ2-5 | TRBV7-9 | ASSLGGQAEETQY
. | TRBJ1-1 | TRBV2 | ASSPGTAMNTEAF
many | TRBJ1-2 | TRBV2 | ASSRRGTDQSNLYGYT
few | TRBJ2-7 | TRBV2 | ASSPGVRSYEQY
. | TRBJ2-1 | TRBV7-8 | ASSLRPNEQL
. | TRBJ2-3 | TRBV5-6 | ASSFSGAVTQY
once | TRBJ1-2 | TRBV29-1 | SAAGAANYGYT
many | TRBJ2-1 | TRBV14 | ASSQRTNPYNEQF
. | TRBJ1-5 | TRBV7-2 | ASSLGRGAGQPQH
. | TRBJ1-3 | TRBV19 | ATVDRGLNSGNTIY
. | TRBJ2-7 | TRBV10-3 | ASKGQDYEQY
many | TRBJ1-1 | TRBV4-2 | ASSQEYGNTEAF
. | TRBJ2-7 | TRBV2 | ASTESRGNEQY
. | TRBJ2-1 | TRBV5-1 | ATRPGTRGRSTQF